The clone carrying this T cell receptor (beta chain) was seen a handful of times. The CDR3 has 17 residues. J lost 0 bases, V lost 1 base, and 7 bases had no gene match. From germline, CDR1 is LNHDA and CDR2 SQIVND (reference sequence). The entry originates in a study of T-cell memory formation after mild COVID-19. On the study more broadly: Clusters were largely donor specific.

One entry per CDR3 protein, called by TCRdb with MiXCR from the 5' RACE reads. The sample yields hundreds of thousands of distinct CDR3 sequences, approximately 20% seen once. Material for sequencing was PBMCs or a T cell subset sorted from them (not recorded which). The clonotype was recovered from an adult woman who had mild COVID-19 (a few samples of this study predate the infection). Cell type and time point are not known. This chain uses TRBV19 with TRBJ2-3, with 7 positions matching TRBD2. In nucleotides, the CDR3 is TGTGCCAGTAGTATAGTAGGGCTAGCGGACAGCACAGATACGCAGTATTTT. Protein product: CASSIVGLADSTDTQYF.